A selection of T cell receptor beta chains follows, all from one sample in a study of blood T cell repertoires in COVID-19. Profiled with immunoSEQ multiplex PCR; TCRdb holds only in-frame clones, not every one. The sample records about 130,000 clones, roughly 84% being singletons. The sample taken for sequencing was peripheral blood. The receptors stem from an elderly woman with acute or convalescent COVID-19. Both conserved end residues are part of each CDR3. Fields, in order: V gene, J gene, clone size, D gene, CDR3 protein, CDR3 DNA. The D gene is left open where the match is weak. Clone size appears in some rows only: once, few, many, or a class for an expanded clone.

V: TRBV5-1
J: TRBJ2-3
size: -
D: TRBD2
CDR3: CASSFMLAGAADTQYF
DNA: TGCGCCAGCAGCTTTATGCTAGCGGGAGCCGCAGATACGCAGTATTTT

V: TRBV15
J: TRBJ2-1
size: -
D: -
CDR3: CATSRERRRSRYNEQFF
DNA: TGTGCCACCAGCAGAGAGCGGCGTAGGAGCAGATACAATGAGCAGTTCTTC

V: TRBV21-1
J: TRBJ2-2
size: -
D: -
CDR3: CASSSQKTFAGGYTGELFF
DNA: TGTGCCAGCAGCTCCCAAAAAACCTTCGCGGGGGGGTATACCGGGGAGCTGTTTTTT

V: TRBV29-1
J: TRBJ2-1
size: -
D: -
CDR3: CSVERSAGNEQFF
DNA: TGCAGCGTTGAACGGTCCGCGGGAAATGAGCAGTTCTTC

V: TRBV25-1
J: TRBJ1-6
size: few
D: -
CDR3: CASSRSGESSPLHF
DNA: TGTGCCAGCAGTCGCTCAGGGGAATCATCACCCCTCCACTTT

V: TRBV6-4
J: TRBJ2-1
size: -
D: TRBD2
CDR3: CASSYLAGVGNEQFF
DNA: TGTGCCAGCAGTTATTTAGCGGGAGTTGGAAATGAGCAGTTCTTC

V: TRBV5-1
J: TRBJ2-3
size: once
D: TRBD1
CDR3: CASSLQISTGADTQYF
DNA: TGCGCCAGCAGCCTTCAAATTTCAACAGGGGCAGATACGCAGTATTTT

V: TRBV28
J: TRBJ2-1
size: -
D: TRBD2
CDR3: CASSDGAGGQGNEQFF
DNA: TGTGCCAGCAGTGACGGAGCGGGAGGGCAAGGGAATGAGCAGTTCTTC

V: TRBV7-2
J: TRBJ1-4
size: few
D: -
CDR3: CASSLGVSGSEKLFF
DNA: TGTGCCAGCAGCTTAGGGGTTAGCGGGTCGGAAAAACTGTTTTTT

V: TRBV18
J: TRBJ2-3
size: -
D: -
CDR3: CASPSGGTDTQYF
DNA: TGTGCCAGCCCCTCGGGGGGCACAGATACGCAGTATTTT

V: TRBV9
J: TRBJ2-7
size: -
D: TRBD2
CDR3: CASSASGRDLREQYF
DNA: TGTGCCAGCAGCGCTAGCGGGAGGGACCTTCGCGAGCAGTACTTC

V: TRBV27
J: TRBJ2-6
size: -
D: -
CDR3: CASSFRQGSTGANVLTF
DNA: TGTGCCAGCAGTTTTAGGCAGGGGTCCACTGGGGCCAACGTCCTGACTTTC

V: TRBV5-1
J: TRBJ2-7
size: -
D: TRBD2
CDR3: CASSKGGLVYEQYF
DNA: TGCGCCAGCAGTAAGGGAGGGCTTGTTTACGAGCAGTACTTC

V: TRBV2
J: TRBJ1-6
size: once
D: TRBD1
CDR3: CASTEDRGYNSPLHF
DNA: TGTGCCAGCACCGAGGACAGGGGTTATAATTCACCCCTCCACTTT

V: TRBV7-6
J: TRBJ2-7
size: -
D: TRBD1
CDR3: CASSCRYRDRGIRYEQYF
DNA: TGTGCCAGCAGCTGTCGATACCGGGACAGGGGAATTCGCTACGAGCAGTACTTC

V: TRBV7-9
J: TRBJ1-2
size: few
D: -
CDR3: CASSKDAGVVGYTF
DNA: TGTGCCAGCAGCAAAGACGCAGGGGTGGTTGGCTACACCTTC

V: TRBV7-2
J: TRBJ1-2
size: -
D: -
CDR3: CASSLFPRAHYGYTF
DNA: TGTGCCAGCAGCTTATTCCCCAGGGCCCACTATGGCTACACCTTC

V: TRBV3-1/TRBV3-2
J: TRBJ1-4
size: -
D: -
CDR3: CASSLQGGEKLFF
DNA: TGTGCCAGCAGTTTACAGGGTGGTGAAAAACTGTTTTTT

V: TRBV5-1
J: TRBJ1-3
size: -
D: TRBD1
CDR3: CASSEGQITGNTIYF
DNA: TGCGCCAGCAGCGAGGGACAGATAACTGGAAACACCATATATTTT

V: TRBV28
J: TRBJ1-5
size: -
D: TRBD1
CDR3: CASSYRGRSNQPQHF
DNA: TGTGCCAGCAGCTACAGGGGTCGAAGCAATCAGCCCCAGCATTTT

V: TRBV5-6
J: TRBJ1-2
size: -
D: -
CDR3: CASSPPAPQNNYGYTF
DNA: TGTGCCAGCAGCCCCCCCGCTCCTCAGAATAACTATGGCTACACCTTC

V: TRBV5-1
J: TRBJ2-1
size: -
D: -
CDR3: CASSLGRTNEQFF
DNA: TGCGCCAGCAGCTTGGGCAGAACCAATGAGCAGTTCTTC

V: TRBV4-1
J: TRBJ1-3
size: -
D: -
CDR3: CASSQAVDSSGNTIYF
DNA: TGCGCCAGCAGCCAAGCGGTGGACAGCTCTGGAAACACCATATATTTT

V: TRBV5-6
J: TRBJ2-3
size: -
D: -
CDR3: CASSLTDTQYF
DNA: TGTGCCAGCAGTCTGACAGATACGCAGTATTTT

V: TRBV5-1
J: TRBJ2-5
size: -
D: TRBD1
CDR3: CASSLGGTDGTQYF
DNA: TGCGCCAGCAGCTTGGGAGGGACAGATGGGACCCAGTACTTC

V: TRBV7-3
J: TRBJ1-1
size: -
D: TRBD1
CDR3: CASSLTGTGDTEAFF
DNA: TGTGCCAGCAGCTTAACCGGGACAGGTGACACTGAAGCTTTCTTT

V: TRBV23-1
J: TRBJ2-7
size: -
D: -
CDR3: CASSPRVADYEQYF
DNA: TGCGCCAGCAGTCCTCGTGTGGCGGACTACGAGCAGTACTTC

V: TRBV6-5
J: TRBJ2-1
size: -
D: TRBD2
CDR3: CASSGTSGGDNEQFF
DNA: TGTGCCAGCAGCGGGACTAGCGGGGGGGACAATGAGCAGTTCTTC

V: TRBV12-3/TRBV12-4
J: TRBJ1-2
size: few
D: -
CDR3: CASRSGGNYGYTF
DNA: TGTGCCAGCAGGTCTGGGGGGAACTATGGCTACACCTTC

V: TRBV19
J: TRBJ2-7
size: -
D: TRBD1
CDR3: CASSDRGHEQYF
DNA: TGTGCCAGTAGTGATAGGGGGCACGAGCAGTACTTC

V: TRBV9
J: TRBJ2-1
size: -
D: -
CDR3: CASSVDRRGSYNEQFF
DNA: TGTGCCAGCAGCGTAGACCGGAGAGGGTCCTACAATGAGCAGTTCTTC

V: TRBV2
J: TRBJ2-5
size: -
D: TRBD2
CDR3: CASTPGTSGTETQYF
DNA: TGTGCCAGCACCCCCGGGACTAGCGGGACCGAGACCCAGTACTTC

V: TRBV6-5
J: TRBJ1-2
size: -
D: TRBD1
CDR3: CASSYSGDRSNGYTF
DNA: TGTGCCAGCAGTTACTCAGGGGACAGGAGTAATGGCTACACCTTC

V: TRBV19
J: TRBJ1-5
size: -
D: TRBD1
CDR3: CASSMGTGFNQPQHF
DNA: TGTGCCAGTAGTATGGGGACAGGGTTCAATCAGCCCCAGCATTTT

V: TRBV7-2
J: TRBJ2-1
size: -
D: TRBD2
CDR3: CASSLRSPSGGNEQFF
DNA: TGTGCCAGCAGCTTAAGGTCGCCTAGCGGGGGCAATGAGCAGTTCTTC

V: TRBV27
J: TRBJ1-6
size: -
D: TRBD1
CDR3: CASSMTGGYSPLHF
DNA: TGTGCCAGCAGTATGACAGGGGGTTATTCACCCCTCCACTTT

V: TRBV9
J: TRBJ2-3
size: -
D: -
CDR3: CASSVGGGTQYF
DNA: TGTGCCAGCAGCGTAGGAGGGGGAACGCAGTATTTT

V: TRBV19
J: TRBJ1-1
size: -
D: -
CDR3: CASRSIEAANTEAFF
DNA: TGTGCCAGTAGAAGTATCGAGGCTGCGAACACTGAAGCTTTCTTT

V: TRBV19
J: TRBJ1-5
size: -
D: TRBD1
CDR3: CASSGTGGNQPQHF
DNA: TGTGCCAGTAGTGGGACAGGGGGCAATCAGCCCCAGCATTTT

V: TRBV27
J: TRBJ2-5
size: -
D: TRBD1
CDR3: CASSFVKATGAETQYF
DNA: TGTGCCAGCAGTTTCGTCAAGGCAACAGGGGCAGAGACCCAGTACTTC

V: TRBV28
J: TRBJ2-1
size: -
D: -
CDR3: CASSQLAGITYNEQFF
DNA: TGTGCCAGCAGCCAGCTAGCCGGCATTACGTACAATGAGCAGTTCTTC

V: TRBV5-1
J: TRBJ2-6
size: -
D: TRBD1
CDR3: CASSLSGGASGANVLTF
DNA: TGCGCCAGCAGCTTGTCAGGGGGCGCTTCTGGGGCCAACGTCCTGACTTTC

V: TRBV7-3
J: TRBJ1-5
size: -
D: -
CDR3: CASSLMAASNQPQHF
DNA: TGTGCCAGCAGCTTAATGGCGGCGAGCAATCAGCCCCAGCATTTT

V: TRBV2
J: TRBJ1-2
size: -
D: -
CDR3: CASGKGGVGYTF
DNA: TGTGCCAGCGGAAAAGGGGGTGTTGGCTACACCTTC

V: TRBV29-1
J: TRBJ1-2
size: -
D: -
CDR3: CSVATSRGEHGYTF
DNA: TGCAGCGTAGCTACCTCCAGGGGAGAACATGGCTACACCTTC

V: TRBV6-5
J: TRBJ1-2
size: -
D: -
CDR3: CASTGPGHGYTF
DNA: TGTGCCAGCACAGGCCCAGGGCACGGCTACACCTTC

V: TRBV18
J: TRBJ2-5
size: -
D: TRBD2
CDR3: CASSASLAGGGETQYF
DNA: TGTGCCAGCTCAGCCTCCTTAGCGGGAGGAGGCGAGACCCAGTACTTC

V: TRBV19
J: TRBJ2-3
size: -
D: -
CDR3: CASSIPRGGGTDTQYF
DNA: TGTGCCAGTAGTATACCCCGGGGTGGCGGCACAGATACGCAGTATTTT